The clone carrying this TCR beta chain was counted many times. The antigen is not known. This CDR3 comprises 13 residues. The germline V and J ends were trimmed by 4 bases and 2 bases, with 10 bases remaining between them. Per germline, CDR1 SQVTM and CDR2 ANQGSEA. The data stem from a study of naive and memory T cell subsets. Study-wide results and limits: In CD4 and CD8 cells, diversity dropped from naive through EMRA.

Two oligonucleotides, mixed equimolar, formed the beta constant-region primer covering TRBC1 and TRBC2. Four rounds of PCR amplified the ligated cDNA using nested alpha and beta constant-region primers plus SP2. In TCRdb, the UMI-ligation and nested PCR reads were re-called with MiXCR into one record per CDR3 protein. The sample lists about 85,000 distinct CDR3 sequences; over 10% were seen once. CD4 T cells were positively selected, then CD8 T cells from the CD4-negative fraction. Sequencing was performed on central memory CD4+ T cells from blood. V gene TRBV29-1 combines with J gene TRBJ2-3; possibly TRBD2 for D (6 bases). This clonotype originated in a human donor in good health. This chain's CDR3 is CSVVGGATDTQYF. DNA for the CDR3: TGCAGCGTTGTAGGAGGGGCCACAGATACGCAGTATTTT.